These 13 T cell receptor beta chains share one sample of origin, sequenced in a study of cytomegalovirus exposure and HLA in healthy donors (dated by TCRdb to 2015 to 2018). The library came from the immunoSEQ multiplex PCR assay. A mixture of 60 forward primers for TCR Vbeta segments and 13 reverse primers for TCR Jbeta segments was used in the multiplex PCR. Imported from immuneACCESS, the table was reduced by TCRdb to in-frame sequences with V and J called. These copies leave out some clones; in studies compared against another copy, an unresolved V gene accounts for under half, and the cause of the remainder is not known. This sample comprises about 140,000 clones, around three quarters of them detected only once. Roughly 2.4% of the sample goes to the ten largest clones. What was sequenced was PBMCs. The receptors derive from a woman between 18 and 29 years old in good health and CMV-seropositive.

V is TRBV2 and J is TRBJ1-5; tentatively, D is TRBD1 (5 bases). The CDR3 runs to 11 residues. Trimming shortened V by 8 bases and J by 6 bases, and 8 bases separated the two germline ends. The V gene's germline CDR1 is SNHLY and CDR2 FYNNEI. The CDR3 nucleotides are TGTGCCAGCGGGGGAGGTCAGCCCCAGCATTTT. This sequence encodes CASGGGQPQHF.

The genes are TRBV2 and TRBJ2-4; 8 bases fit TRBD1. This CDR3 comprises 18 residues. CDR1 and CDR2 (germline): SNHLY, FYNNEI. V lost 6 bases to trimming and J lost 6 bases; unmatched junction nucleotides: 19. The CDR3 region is CASRDTLLRGQDGNIQYF. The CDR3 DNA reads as TGTGCCAGCAGGGATACGTTGCTCCGGGGACAGGACGGAAACATTCAGTACTTC.

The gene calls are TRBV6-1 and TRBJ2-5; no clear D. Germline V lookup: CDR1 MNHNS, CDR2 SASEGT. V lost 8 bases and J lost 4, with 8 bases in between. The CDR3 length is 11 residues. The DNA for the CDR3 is TGTGCCAGCGCGGTGGGAGAGACCCAGTACTTC. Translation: CASAVGETQYF.

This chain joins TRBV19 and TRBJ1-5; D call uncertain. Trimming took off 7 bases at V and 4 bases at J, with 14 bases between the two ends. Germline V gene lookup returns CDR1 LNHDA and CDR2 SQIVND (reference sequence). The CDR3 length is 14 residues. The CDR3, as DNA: TGTGCCAGTACCCAGGAATGGGCAAATCAGCCCCAGCATTTT. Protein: CASTQEWANQPQHF.

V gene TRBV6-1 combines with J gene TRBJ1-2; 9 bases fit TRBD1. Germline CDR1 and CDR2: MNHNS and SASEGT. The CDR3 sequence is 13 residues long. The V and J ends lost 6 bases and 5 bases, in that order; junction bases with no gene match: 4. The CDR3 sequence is CASRGTGMYGYTF. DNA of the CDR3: TGTGCCAGCAGGGGGACAGGGATGTATGGCTACACCTTC.

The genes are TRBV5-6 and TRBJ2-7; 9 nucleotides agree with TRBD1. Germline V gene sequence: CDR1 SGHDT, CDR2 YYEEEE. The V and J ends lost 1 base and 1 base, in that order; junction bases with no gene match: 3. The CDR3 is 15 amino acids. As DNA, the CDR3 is TGTGCCAGCAGCTTGTTAGGGACAGGGTCCTACGAGCAGTACTTC. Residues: CASSLLGTGSYEQYF.

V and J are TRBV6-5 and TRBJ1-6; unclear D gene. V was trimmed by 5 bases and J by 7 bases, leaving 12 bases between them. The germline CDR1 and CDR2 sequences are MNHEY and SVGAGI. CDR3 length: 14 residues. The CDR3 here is CASSHLEQNSPLHF. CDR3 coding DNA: TGTGCCAGCAGTCACCTCGAACAAAATTCACCCCTCCACTTT.

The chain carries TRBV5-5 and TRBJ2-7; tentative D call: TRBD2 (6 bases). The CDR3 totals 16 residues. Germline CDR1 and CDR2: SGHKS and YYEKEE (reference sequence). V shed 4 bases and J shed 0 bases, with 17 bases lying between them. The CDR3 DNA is TGTGCCAGCAGCGCCGACGGGGGAGGTAGCTCCTACGAGCAGTACTTC. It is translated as CASSADGGGSSYEQYF.

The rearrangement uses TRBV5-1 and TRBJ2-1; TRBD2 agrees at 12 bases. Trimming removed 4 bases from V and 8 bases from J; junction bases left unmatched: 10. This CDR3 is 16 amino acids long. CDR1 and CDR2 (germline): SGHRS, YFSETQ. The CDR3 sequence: CASSQSLAGGQDEQFF. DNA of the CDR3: TGCGCCAGCAGCCAGAGCCTAGCGGGGGGGCAGGATGAGCAGTTCTTC.

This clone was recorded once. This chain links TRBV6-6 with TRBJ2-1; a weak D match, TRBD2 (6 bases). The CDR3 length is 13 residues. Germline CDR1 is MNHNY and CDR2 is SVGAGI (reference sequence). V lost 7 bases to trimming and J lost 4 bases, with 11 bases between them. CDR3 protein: CASTRGVYNEQFF. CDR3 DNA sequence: TGTGCCAGCACGCGGGGCGTTTACAATGAGCAGTTCTTC.

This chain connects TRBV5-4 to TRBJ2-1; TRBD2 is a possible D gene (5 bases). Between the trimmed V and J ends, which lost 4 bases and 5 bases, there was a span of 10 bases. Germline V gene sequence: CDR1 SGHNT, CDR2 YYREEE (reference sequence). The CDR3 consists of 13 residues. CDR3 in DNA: TGTGCCAGCAGCCTCCGAGGGAACAATGAGCAGTTCTTC. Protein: CASSLRGNNEQFF.

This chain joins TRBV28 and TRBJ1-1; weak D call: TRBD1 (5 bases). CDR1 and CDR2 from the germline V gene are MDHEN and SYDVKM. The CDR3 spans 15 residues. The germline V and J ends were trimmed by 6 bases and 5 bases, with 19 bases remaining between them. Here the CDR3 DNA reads TGTGCCAGCAGACACTGGACAACTGGCGAGACTGAAGCTTTCTTT. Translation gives CASRHWTTGETEAFF.

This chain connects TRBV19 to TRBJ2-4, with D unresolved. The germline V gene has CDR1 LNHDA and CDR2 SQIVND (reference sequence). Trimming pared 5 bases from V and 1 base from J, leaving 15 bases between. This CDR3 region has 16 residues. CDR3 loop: CASSARGGAAKNIQYF. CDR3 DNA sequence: TGTGCCAGTAGTGCGAGAGGTGGTGCTGCCAAAAACATTCAGTACTTC.